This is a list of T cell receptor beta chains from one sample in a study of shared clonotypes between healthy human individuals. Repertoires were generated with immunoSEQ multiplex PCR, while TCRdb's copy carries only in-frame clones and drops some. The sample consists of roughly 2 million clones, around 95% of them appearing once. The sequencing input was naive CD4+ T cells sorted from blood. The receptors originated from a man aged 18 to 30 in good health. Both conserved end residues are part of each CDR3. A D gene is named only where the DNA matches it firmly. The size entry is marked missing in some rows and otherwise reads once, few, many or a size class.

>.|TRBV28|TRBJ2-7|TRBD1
TGTGCCTCCACGGACAGGGTCATGTACGAGCAGTACTTC
CASTDRVMYEQYF
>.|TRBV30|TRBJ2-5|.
TGTGCCTGGGCTGGCGGGGAGACCCAGTACTTC
CAWAGGETQYF
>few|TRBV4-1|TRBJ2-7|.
TGCGCCAGCAGCCAAGTGACCCCGGGATTCGTGGCTCACGAGCAGTACTTC
CASSQVTPGFVAHEQYF
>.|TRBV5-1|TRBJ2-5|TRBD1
TGCGCCAGCAGCGATCGACAGGGCCAAGAGACCCAGTACTTC
CASSDRQGQETQYF
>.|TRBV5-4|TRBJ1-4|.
TGTGCCAGCAGCTTGGGTAGCTTTAATGAAAAACTGTTTTTT
CASSLGSFNEKLFF
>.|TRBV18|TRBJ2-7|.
TGTGCCAGCTCTCCCGACCCCTACGAGCAGTACTTC
CASSPDPYEQYF
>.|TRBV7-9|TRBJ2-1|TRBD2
TGTGCCAGCATACTAGCGGGAGCCTACAATGAGCAGTTCTTC
CASILAGAYNEQFF
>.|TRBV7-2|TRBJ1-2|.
TGTGCCAGCAGACCACAGGGAGGGAACTATGGCTACACCTTC
CASRPQGGNYGYTF
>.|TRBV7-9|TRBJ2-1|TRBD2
TGTGCCAGCAGCTTACCCCTAGCGGGAGGGAATGAGCAGTTCTTC
CASSLPLAGGNEQFF
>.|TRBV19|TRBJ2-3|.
TGTGCCAGTAGTATGTCCCATCGGGGCACAGATACGCAGTATTTT
CASSMSHRGTDTQYF
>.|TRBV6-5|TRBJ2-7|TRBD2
TGTGCCAGCAGTTATTCCCTAAGCGGGGGCTACGAGCAGTACTTC
CASSYSLSGGYEQYF